The 7 T cell receptor beta chains listed next were all sequenced from one sample in a study of response to subunit inactivated influenza vaccine. One entry per CDR3 protein results from TCRdb running MiXCR on the RT-PCR reads. The sample consists of around 750,000 distinct CDR3 sequences, about 20% of them appearing once. The input for sequencing was PBMCs from blood, taken roughly 5 days after vaccination. The receptors here all came from a man aged 50 to 59 who received an inactivated influenza vaccine.

As to this clonotype: This is likely a read error, given that the CDR3 carries no conserved phenylalanine or tryptophan at its end. CDR3 region: CASSRSAKASTDTQYS. The CDR3 bases are TGTGCCAGCAGCCGCAGCGCCAAGGCTAGCACAGATACGCAGTATTCT. The chain employs TRBV9 and TRBJ2-3, with D hard to call. This CDR3 is 16 amino acids long. Germline CDR1 SGDLS, CDR2 YYNGEE. Trimming took 4 bases from V and 0 from J, leaving 15 bases between them.

This chain joins TRBV4-3 and TRBJ2-3; TRBD2 matches 8 bases. Germline V lookup: CDR1 LGHNA, CDR2 YSLEER. Trimming at V came to 3 bases and at J to 2 bases, leaving 19 bases not matched to a gene. This CDR3 has 20 amino acids. CDR3 protein: CASSQKSRFSGLANTDTQYF. In nucleotides, the CDR3 is TGCGCCAGCAGCCAGAAATCTAGATTTTCTGGACTAGCCAACACAGATACGCAGTATTTT.

This clonotype was counted at least ten times. The chain has TRBV28 and TRBJ2-3; D is perhaps TRBD1 (6 bases). CDR1 is MDHEN and CDR2 is SYDVKM in the germline V gene. This CDR3 is 14 amino acids long. The germline V and J ends were trimmed by 4 bases and 7 bases, with 15 bases remaining between them. The CDR3 DNA reads as TGTGCCAGCAGTTCTGCCCCCAGGGGAAATACGCAGTATTTT. Translating it yields CASSSAPRGNTQYF. The variable domain in full, completed from reference TRBV28 and TRBJ2-3, reads DVKVTQSSRYLVKRTGEKVFLECVQDMDHENMFWYRQDPGLGLRLIYFSYDVKMKEKGDIPEGYSVSREKKERFSLILESASTNQTSMYLCASSSAPRGNTQYFGPGTRLTVL.

The gene calls are TRBV20-1 and TRBJ2-7; TRBD1 agrees at 8 bases. After removal of 5 bases from V and 0 bases from J, the junction contained 6 bases not matched to a gene. CDR1 and CDR2 (germline): DFQATT, SNEGSKA (reference sequence). CDR3 length equals 14 residues. CDR3: CSALDRVSSYEQYF. The CDR3 DNA is TGCAGTGCTCTGGACAGGGTGAGCTCCTACGAGCAGTACTTC.

This clonotype was detected ten times or more. V and J are TRBV20-1 and TRBJ2-7; D possibly corresponds to TRBD2 (5 bases). This CDR3 is 13 amino acids long. Germline V CDR1 and CDR2: DFQATT, SNEGSKA (reference sequence). Trimming took 5 bases from V and 3 from J, leaving 14 bases between them. The CDR3 protein is CSAGSMVRYEQYF. CDR3 DNA: TGCAGTGCTGGGAGTATGGTGCGCTACGAGCAGTACTTC.

The CDR3 region has the DNA TGTGCCATCAGTGTAGCGGGAGGGCCTTACAATGAGCAGTTCTTC. Amino acid sequence: CAISVAGGPYNEQFF. The chain links TRBV10-3 to TRBJ2-1, with TRBD2 identical over 11 bases. The CDR3 length is 15 residues. Germline V gene lookup returns CDR1 ENHRY and CDR2 SYGVKD. Trimming removed 4 bases from V and 4 bases from J; junction bases left unmatched: 3.

This clonotype was seen more than once but under ten times. The chain combines TRBV20-1 with TRBJ1-4, with D perhaps matching TRBD1 (6 bases). Trimming removed 2 bases at V and 0 bases at J, with 13 bases between. The V gene's germline CDR1 is DFQATT and CDR2 SNEGSKA (reference sequence). This CDR3 is 16 amino acids long. CDR3 in DNA: TGCAGTGCTAGAACTCCTAACAGGGCAACTAATGAAAAACTGTTTTTT. Translated: CSARTPNRATNEKLFF.